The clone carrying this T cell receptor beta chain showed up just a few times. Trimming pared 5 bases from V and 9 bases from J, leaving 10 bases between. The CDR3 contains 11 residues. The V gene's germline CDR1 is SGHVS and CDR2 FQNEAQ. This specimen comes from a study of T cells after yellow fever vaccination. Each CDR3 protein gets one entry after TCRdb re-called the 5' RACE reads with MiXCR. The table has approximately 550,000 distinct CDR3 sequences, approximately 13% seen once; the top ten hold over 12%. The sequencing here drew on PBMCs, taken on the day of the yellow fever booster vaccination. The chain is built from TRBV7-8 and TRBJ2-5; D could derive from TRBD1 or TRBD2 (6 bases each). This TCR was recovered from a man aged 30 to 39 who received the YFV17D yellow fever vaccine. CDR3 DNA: TGTGCCAGCAGCCGAGGGGGGTCCCAGTACTTC. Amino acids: CASSRGGSQYF.